The 28 T cell receptor beta chains reported below all come from one sample, sequenced in a study of blood T cell repertoires in COVID-19 (dated by TCRdb to the early 2020s). Receptor amplification or capture employed the immunoSEQ multiplex PCR assay. TCRdb mirrors the immuneACCESS table, restricted to in-frame sequences. Some clones are absent from its copies; in checked studies, under half trace to an unresolved V gene, and the reason for the others is unknown. Counted in this sample were under 300,000 clones; approximately 80% of them appeared once. In total, the top ten clones hold about 1.5% of the sample. What was sequenced was peripheral blood. The receptor set was obtained from a woman in her forties who had recovered from COVID-19.

In this sample, this clone turned up a few times. The CDR3 DNA reads as TGTGCCAGCAGCTTGGACGGAGGTAGCGGTGAAGCTTTCTTT. Amino acid sequence: CASSLDGGSGEAFF. The V and J genes are TRBV11-3 and TRBJ1-1; unclear D gene. The germline gives CDR1 SGHNT, CDR2 YENEEA. Trimming took 3 bases from V and 7 from J, leaving 15 bases between them. CDR3 length equals 14 residues.

This rearrangement joins TRBV11-3 to TRBJ1-6, with a tentative D call TRBD1 (5 bases). CDR1 is SGHNT and CDR2 is YENEEA in the germline V gene. The CDR3 consists of 14 residues. Trimming pared 0 bases from V and 9 bases from J, leaving 9 bases between. This chain's CDR3 is CASSLDGTTSPLHF. The CDR3 nucleotides are TGTGCCAGCAGCTTAGACGGGACTACTTCACCCCTCCACTTT.

The CDR3 spells CASSLAGGRTGELFF. As DNA, the CDR3 is TGTGCCAGCAGCTTGGCGGGGGGGCGGACCGGGGAGCTGTTTTTT. The rearrangement uses TRBV7-9 and TRBJ2-2; 9 nucleotides line up with TRBD2. Germline CDR1 is SEHNR and CDR2 is FQNEAQ (reference sequence). The CDR3 is made up of 15 amino acids. With V trimmed by 3 bases and J by 5 bases, 4 bases remained unmatched.

The chain links TRBV7-2 to TRBJ1-3; no clear D gene. This CDR3 spans 14 amino acids. Looked up from germline, CDR1 is SGHTA and CDR2 is FQGNSA. Trimming stripped 1 base from V and 4 bases from J, with 8 bases between. The CDR3: CASSLGSAGNTIYF. CDR3 DNA sequence: TGTGCCAGCAGCTTAGGCAGTGCCGGAAACACCATATATTTT. Filled out from reference TRBV7-2 and TRBJ1-3, the complete variable domain reads GAGVSQSPSNKVTEKGKDVELRCDPISGHTALYWYRQSLGQGLEFLIYFQGNSAPDKSGLPSDRFSAERTGGSVSTLTIQRTQQEDSAVYLCASSLGSAGNTIYFGEGSWLTVV.

This clone was found once. The chain combines TRBV19 with TRBJ1-1; D might be TRBD1 (6 bases). From germline, CDR1 is LNHDA and CDR2 SQIVND (reference sequence). The CDR3 has 14 residues. Trimming took 5 bases from V and 1 from J, leaving 11 bases between them. The CDR3, as DNA: TGTGCCAGTAGTTTCCAGACAGGGAACACTGAAGCTTTCTTT. Translating gives CASSFQTGNTEAFF.

The chain has TRBV24-1 and TRBJ1-2; D unresolved. This CDR3 comprises 14 residues. Trimming took 11 bases from V and 0 from J, leaving 15 bases between them. Per germline, CDR1 KGHDR and CDR2 SFDVKD. The DNA of the CDR3 is TGTGCCAGGCGGCCACCTATTGCTAACTATGGCTACACCTTC. Protein: CARRPPIANYGYTF.

The chain has TRBV6-2 or TRBV6-3 and TRBJ2-3, with D possibly TRBD2 on 5 matching bases. V was cut by 5 bases and J by 1 base, with 7 bases left in between. The CDR3 sequence is 13 residues long. Germline-derived CDR1 and CDR2 are MNHEY and SVGEGT. CDR3: CASSPGGTDTQYF. CDR3 nucleotides: TGTGCCAGCAGTCCCGGGGGCACAGATACGCAGTATTTT.

The rearrangement links TRBV2 to TRBJ2-4; TRBD2 might be the D (6 bases). The V end was cut by 3 bases, the J end by 7 bases, with 10 bases between. The CDR3 loop spans 13 amino acids. Per the germline V gene, CDR1 is SNHLY and CDR2 is FYNNEI. The CDR3 protein is CASSEEGMNIQYF. The CDR3 bases are TGTGCCAGCAGTGAGGAGGGGATGAACATTCAGTACTTC.

This CDR3 reads CASSIIGTGDEQFF. The CDR3 DNA reads TGTGCCAGTAGTATTATAGGAACAGGCGATGAGCAGTTCTTC. The rearrangement uses TRBV19 and TRBJ2-1, with D possibly matching TRBD1 (5 bases). Germline assignment: CDR1 LNHDA and CDR2 SQIVND (reference sequence). This CDR3 comprises 14 residues. The V end lost 3 bases, the J end lost 8 bases, and 14 bases lay between the germline ends.

This chain links TRBV7-9 with TRBJ2-5, with D possibly matching TRBD1 (6 bases). Between the trimmed V and J ends, which lost 5 bases and 5 bases, there was a span of 12 bases. The CDR3 totals 13 residues. CDR1 and CDR2 (germline): SEHNR, FQNEAQ (reference sequence). Here the CDR3 DNA reads TGTGCCAGCAGCAAAACAGGGTACGAGACCCAGTACTTC. It specifies CASSKTGYETQYF.

The chain is built from TRBV24-1 and TRBJ2-3; D might be TRBD1 (6 bases). Trimming shortened V by 6 bases and J by 0 bases, and 15 bases separated the two germline ends. Germline CDR1 and CDR2: KGHDR and SFDVKD. The CDR3 sequence is 16 residues long. The CDR3 sequence: CATSSDRRTSTDTQYF. The CDR3 nucleotides are TGTGCCACCAGTTCGGACAGACGCACTAGCACAGATACGCAGTATTTT.

A single count supports this clone. V usage is TRBV5-6 and J usage is TRBJ2-2; the match to TRBD2 covers 12 bases. The germline gives CDR1 SGHDT, CDR2 YYEEEE. The CDR3 has 17 amino acids. Trimming cost V 2 bases and J 3 bases; bases outside gene matches: 5. In nucleotides, the CDR3 is TGTGCCAGCAGCTTAAGACTAGCGGGGGTAGACACCGGGGAGCTGTTTTTT. It encodes CASSLRLAGVDTGELFF. The variable domain in full, with the rest retrieved from reference TRBV5-6 and TRBJ2-2, is DAGVTQSPTHLIKTRGQQVTLRCSPKSGHDTVSWYQQALGQGPQFIFQYYEEEERQRGNFPDRFSGHQFPNYSSELNVNALLLGDSALYLCASSLRLAGVDTGELFFGEGSRLTVL.

The chain uses TRBV30 and TRBJ2-2, with unresolved D. The V end lost 4 bases, the J end lost 8 bases, and 11 bases lay between the germline ends. CDR3 length equals 12 residues. Germline assignment: CDR1 GTSNPN and CDR2 SVGIG (reference sequence). CDR3 nucleotide sequence: TGTGCCTGGAATCCCGCTATTGGGGAGCTGTTTTTT. Translating gives CAWNPAIGELFF.

In its sample, this clone ranks as medium-sized. This chain links TRBV10-3 with TRBJ1-1; 11 bases align to TRBD1. CDR1 is ENHRY and CDR2 is SYGVKD in the germline V gene. Germline trimming cut 9 bases from V and 4 bases from J; bases unmatched to any gene: 4. The CDR3 consists of 13 residues. The CDR3 DNA follows: TGTGCCATAGCCGGGACAGGGGGCACTGAAGCTTTCTTT. Its translation is CAIAGTGGTEAFF.

This clone occurred a few times. The chain links TRBV11-2 to TRBJ1-1, with unresolved D. The CDR3 has 12 amino acids. Germline CDR1 reads SGHAT; CDR2 reads FQNNGV. The germline V and J ends were trimmed by 4 bases and 7 bases, with 10 bases remaining between them. The CDR3 DNA reads as TGTGCCAGCAGCTGGACTGATAATGAAGCTTTCTTT. This translates into CASSWTDNEAFF.

The chain joins TRBV7-8 to TRBJ2-7; 8 bases agree with TRBD1. Looked up from germline, CDR1 is SGHVS and CDR2 is FQNEAQ. V trimming: 5 bases; J trimming: 0 bases; junction bases outside the gene matches: 6. This CDR3 contains 15 residues. The DNA for the CDR3 is TGTGCCAGCAGCCCCCGACAGGGGAGCTCCTACGAGCAGTACTTC. Translating it yields CASSPRQGSSYEQYF.

This clone has just a few counts. The gene calls are TRBV29-1 and TRBJ2-2; no reliable D call. The germline CDR1 and CDR2 sequences are SQVTM and ANQGSEA. The ends were cut back, 5 bases at V and 2 bases at J, with 6 bases in the middle. The CDR3 has 12 amino acids. The CDR3 loop reads CSVKSNTGELFF. CDR3 sequence (DNA): TGCAGCGTTAAAAGCAACACCGGGGAGCTGTTTTTT.

This clone is a singleton in its sample. The rearrangement uses TRBV18 and TRBJ1-2, with 12 nucleotides matching TRBD1. The CDR3 has 15 amino acids. With 8 bases clipped from V and 6 bases from J, the junction kept 10 bases outside the gene matches. Germline CDR1 is KGHSH and CDR2 is LQKENI. CDR3 bases: TGTGCCAGCACGTCCGGGACAGGGGGCCAGGATGGCTACACCTTC. As protein: CASTSGTGGQDGYTF.

This clone was recorded only once. V gene TRBV20-1 combines with J gene TRBJ1-2; D is unclear. The CDR3 extends over 11 amino acids. Trimming took off 6 bases at V and 7 bases at J, with 12 bases between the two ends. Germline CDR1 reads DFQATT; CDR2 reads SNEGSKA (reference sequence). CDR3 region: CSAMTGFGYTF. The CDR3 DNA follows: TGCAGTGCAATGACCGGGTTTGGCTACACCTTC.

The rearrangement joins TRBV19 to TRBJ2-3; D remains ambiguous. There are 14 residues in the CDR3. Per germline, CDR1 LNHDA and CDR2 SQIVND (reference sequence). V was trimmed by 6 bases and J by 0 bases, leaving 10 bases between them. The CDR3 loop is CASRSQSSTDTQYF. In DNA form, the CDR3 reads TGTGCCAGTAGATCACAGTCTAGCACAGATACGCAGTATTTT.

The chain is built from TRBV7-2 and TRBJ1-6, with a possible D match to TRBD1 (6 bases). This CDR3 has 14 residues. Trimming took 3 bases from V and 9 from J, leaving 12 bases between them. CDR1 and CDR2 from the germline V gene are SGHTA and FQGNSA. In DNA, the CDR3 is TGTGCCAGCAGCTTGGCACAGGGAAGTTCACCCCTCCACTTT. It specifies CASSLAQGSSPLHF.

V and J are TRBV12-3 or TRBV12-4 and TRBJ1-1; D remains ambiguous. The CDR3 extends over 13 amino acids. V lost 7 bases to trimming and J lost 3 bases, with 12 bases between them. CDR3 amino acids: CASMDGVHTEAFF. The DNA of the CDR3 is TGTGCCAGCATGGACGGGGTTCACACTGAAGCTTTCTTT.

The V call is TRBV2, the J call TRBJ1-2, with 9 positions matching TRBD1. Unmatched junction bases numbered 8, after V lost 4 bases and J lost 8 bases. Germline CDR1 is SNHLY and CDR2 is FYNNEI. The CDR3 is 14 residues long. CDR3 nucleotides: TGTGCCAGCAGTGTCCAACAGGGGGCGCGGGGCTACACCTTC. It encodes CASSVQQGARGYTF.

This clone was seen only once. Different DNA sequences within this sample yield the same CDR3. This chain links TRBV5-1 with TRBJ2-7; tentative D call: TRBD2 (5 bases). V gave up 0 bases and J gave up 2 bases, with 6 bases separating them. The CDR3 consists of 13 residues. Germline lookup yields CDR1 SGHRS and CDR2 YFSETQ. The DNA of the CDR3 is TGCGCCAGCAGCTTGGCCGGGACCTACGAGCAGTACTTC. As protein: CASSLAGTYEQYF.

This chain uses TRBV28 with TRBJ2-7; possibly TRBD2 for D (5 bases). The V end was cut by 7 bases, the J end by 1 base, with 11 bases between. Germline CDR1 reads MDHEN; CDR2 reads SYDVKM. CDR3 length: 13 residues. The CDR3 nucleotides read TGTGCCAGCACCCGGGGTCAGTCCTACGAGCAGTACTTC. It codes for CASTRGQSYEQYF. The full variable domain, rest sourced from reference TRBV28 and TRBJ2-7, is DVKVTQSSRYLVKRTGEKVFLECVQDMDHENMFWYRQDPGLGLRLIYFSYDVKMKEKGDIPEGYSVSREKKERFSLILESASTNQTSMYLCASTRGQSYEQYFGPGTRLTVT.

This chain links TRBV27 with TRBJ1-6; 7 bases match TRBD1. V trimming: 5 bases; J trimming: 6 bases; junction bases outside the gene matches: 7. The V gene's germline CDR1 is MNHEY and CDR2 SMNVEV (reference sequence). The CDR3 spans 15 residues. DNA of the CDR3: TGTGCCAGCAGTCAACAGGGGTTGGGTAATTCACCCCTCCACTTT. It translates to CASSQQGLGNSPLHF.

For the CDR3, the DNA is TGTGCCAGCAGTCCCCTTCCCGGGTCCTACGAGCAGTACTTC. Its translation: CASSPLPGSYEQYF. The rearrangement joins TRBV7-9 to TRBJ2-7, with D hard to call. Looked up from germline, CDR1 is SEHNR and CDR2 is FQNEAQ (reference sequence). The CDR3 length is 14 residues. V gave up 6 bases and J gave up 1 base, with 13 bases separating them.

The V and J genes are TRBV27 and TRBJ1-3; D is perhaps TRBD1 (6 bases). V shed 2 bases and J shed 0 bases, with 11 bases lying between them. Germline V gene sequence: CDR1 MNHEY, CDR2 SMNVEV (reference sequence). The CDR3 covers 16 residues. The CDR3 region has the DNA TGTGCCAGCAGTTTAAACAGGGACCCCTCTGGAAACACCATATATTTT. Translation: CASSLNRDPSGNTIYF.